This passage covers 28 T cell receptor beta chains from one sample sequenced in a study of blood T cell repertoires in COVID-19. The table came from immunoSEQ multiplex PCR; TCRdb's copy has only in-frame clones and leaves some out. The sample has roughly 220,000 clones, roughly 80% seen once. Sequencing was carried out using peripheral blood. These receptors all come from a man aged 25 to 40 with active or convalescent COVID-19.

This rearrangement joins TRBV6-6 to TRBJ1-2; D not resolved. The CDR3 contains 13 residues. Trimming pared 6 bases from V and 4 bases from J, leaving 12 bases between. Per germline, CDR1 MNHNY and CDR2 SVGAGI (reference sequence). The DNA for the CDR3 is TGTGCCAGCAGCCCCTCCGGAGGCTATGGCTACACCTTC. Protein product: CASSPSGGYGYTF.

This sequence joins TRBV28 and TRBJ1-5, with 9 bases aligning to TRBD1. Trimming cost V 6 bases and J 0 bases; bases outside gene matches: 6. CDR1 MDHEN and CDR2 SYDVKM come from the germline V gene. This CDR3 region has 16 residues. CDR3 sequence reads: CASSRGQGNSNQPQHF. The DNA for the CDR3 is TGTGCCAGCAGCCGTGGACAGGGGAATAGCAATCAGCCCCAGCATTTT.

The chain employs TRBV2 and TRBJ2-4; tentative D call: TRBD1 (6 bases). From germline, CDR1 is SNHLY and CDR2 FYNNEI. CDR3 size: 14 residues. Trimming removed 2 bases at V and 1 base at J, with 6 bases between. The CDR3 region has the DNA TGTGCCAGCAGTGAACAGGGGGCCAAAAACATTCAGTACTTC. As protein: CASSEQGAKNIQYF. Variable domain in full (rest from reference TRBV2 and TRBJ2-4): EPEVTQTPSHQVTQMGQEVILRCVPISNHLYFYWYRQILGQKVEFLVSFYNNEISEKSEIFDDQFSVERPDGSNFTLKIRSTKLEDSAMYFCASSEQGAKNIQYFGAGTRLSVL.

Only a few counts were recorded for this clone. The chain links TRBV5-4 to TRBJ2-7; D is perhaps TRBD2 (7 bases). This CDR3 comprises 15 residues. Germline CDR1 reads SGHNT; CDR2 reads YYREEE (reference sequence). The V end was cut by 0 bases, the J end by 4 bases, with 14 bases between. The CDR3 coding sequence is TGTGCCAGCAGCTTGGAGGGGGGGGGCCAGTACGAGCAGTACTTC. Residues: CASSLEGGGQYEQYF.

The chain uses TRBV30 and TRBJ2-1, with 11 bases lining up with TRBD2. The CDR3 is 15 amino acids. V gave up 0 bases and J gave up 5 bases; unmatched junction bases: 3. Germline V gives CDR1 GTSNPN, CDR2 SVGIG (reference sequence). The CDR3 nucleotides read TGTGCCTGGAGTGTACGACTAGCGGGGAACAATGAGCAGTTCTTC. This sequence encodes CAWSVRLAGNNEQFF. Filled out from reference TRBV30 and TRBJ2-1, the complete variable domain reads SQTIHQWPATLVQPVGSPLSLECTVEGTSNPNLYWYRQAAGRGLQLLFYSVGIGQISSEVPQNLSASRPQDRQFILSSKKLLLSDSGFYLCAWSVRLAGNNEQFFGPGTRLTVL.

The chain employs TRBV2 and TRBJ2-3, with 9 bases lining up with TRBD1. CDR1 and CDR2 from the germline V gene are SNHLY and FYNNEI. V lost 9 bases, J lost 2 bases, and 3 bases stayed unmatched. There are 13 residues in the CDR3. The CDR3 coding sequence is TGTGCCAGAGGGACAGGGTACACAGATACGCAGTATTTT. This translates into CARGTGYTDTQYF.

This chain joins TRBV6-5 and TRBJ1-2; the match to TRBD1 covers 11 bases. The V and J ends lost 0 bases and 7 bases, in that order; junction bases with no gene match: 4. The CDR3 is made up of 15 amino acids. Per germline, CDR1 MNHEY and CDR2 SVGAGI. The CDR3 nucleotides are TGTGCCAGCAGTTACTCGGACAGGGGGCTTTTTGGCTACACCTTC. Translation gives CASSYSDRGLFGYTF.

V usage is TRBV7-9 and J usage is TRBJ1-4; TRBD1 aligns across 8 bases. Germline trimming cut 7 bases from V and 8 bases from J; bases unmatched to any gene: 9. This CDR3 region has 14 residues. The germline V gene encodes CDR1 SEHNR and CDR2 FQNEAQ (reference sequence). The CDR3 DNA follows: TGTGCCAGCACCGTGACAGGGGTCGGGGAAAAACTGTTTTTT. This sequence encodes CASTVTGVGEKLFF.

The V gene is TRBV11-3, the J gene TRBJ2-5; D possibly corresponds to TRBD2 (6 bases). CDR3 length: 14 amino acids. Trimming cost V 4 bases and J 5 bases, with 14 bases left between them. Germline CDR1 and CDR2: SGHNT and YENEEA. In nucleotides, the CDR3 is TGTGCCAGCAGCTCGACTAGGGGTGGCGAGACCCAGTACTTC. It is translated as CASSSTRGGETQYF.

The gene calls are TRBV19 and TRBJ1-4; D unresolved. The ends were cut back, 6 bases at V and 0 bases at J, with 8 bases in the middle. CDR1 is LNHDA, CDR2 SQIVND, per germline (reference sequence). The CDR3 has 14 amino acids. For the CDR3, the DNA is TGTGCCAGTAGGGTTTCGGCAACTAATGAAAAACTGTTTTTT. It is translated as CASRVSATNEKLFF.

This clone was observed a single time. The rearrangement joins TRBV6-2 or TRBV6-3 to TRBJ2-1, with 13 bases that match TRBD2. The CDR3 sequence is 17 residues long. Losses at the gene ends were 4 bases for V and 7 bases for J; bases not matched to a gene: 10. Germline lookup yields CDR1 MNHEY and CDR2 SVGEGT. CDR3 sequence (DNA): TGTGCCAGCAGTTGGGGGACTAGCGGGACTGTTACGAATGAGCAGTTCTTC. It specifies CASSWGTSGTVTNEQFF.

The chain is built from TRBV28 and TRBJ2-1; 9 nucleotides agree with TRBD2. Germline values: CDR1 MDHEN, CDR2 SYDVKM. This CDR3 has 18 amino acids. V lost 1 base, J lost 6 bases, and 13 bases stayed unmatched. CDR3 bases: TGTGCCAGCAGTTTATTTCCAACCGGGACTAGCCGAGCCAATGAGCAGTTCTTC. Encoded protein: CASSLFPTGTSRANEQFF.

The V and J genes are TRBV27 and TRBJ1-5, with 12 positions matching TRBD1. The CDR3 is 14 amino acids. The germline V gene has CDR1 MNHEY and CDR2 SMNVEV (reference sequence). Trimming at V came to 8 bases and at J to 6 bases, leaving 5 bases not matched to a gene. The CDR3 DNA sequence: TGTGCCAGCGGGGGACAGGGGGCCGGTCAGCCCCAGCATTTT. As protein: CASGGQGAGQPQHF.

This sequence joins TRBV29-1 and TRBJ2-1; TRBD2 matches at 12 bases. Germline CDR1 is SQVTM and CDR2 is ANQGSEA. V gave up 7 bases and J gave up 7 bases; unmatched junction bases: 2. This CDR3 region has 12 residues. The CDR3, as DNA: TGCAGCGGGGGGACTAGCGGGAATGAGCAGTTCTTC. This gives the protein CSGGTSGNEQFF.

V usage is TRBV6-2 or TRBV6-3 and J usage is TRBJ2-3; maybe TRBD2 (6 bases). In germline, CDR1 is MNHEY, CDR2 SVGEGT. V shed 6 bases and J shed 1 base, with 11 bases lying between them. This CDR3 comprises 14 residues. CDR3 residues: CASSPGTGTDTQYF. CDR3 DNA: TGTGCCAGCAGCCCCGGGACTGGCACAGATACGCAGTATTTT.

The chain is built from TRBV25-1 and TRBJ1-4; perhaps TRBD1 as D (6 bases). This CDR3 contains 14 residues. The V gene lost 6 bases and the J gene lost 8 bases, with 16 bases spanning the gap. The germline CDR1 and CDR2 sequences are MGHDK and SYGVNS. CDR3: CASSPDRKKEKLFF. CDR3 nucleotide sequence: TGTGCCAGCAGCCCGGACAGAAAAAAAGAAAAACTGTTTTTT.

The chain employs TRBV11-3 and TRBJ2-3; 7 bases match TRBD2. The V gene end was trimmed by 0 bases and the J gene end by 1 base; junction bases not matched to a gene: 7. Germline loops: CDR1 SGHNT, CDR2 YENEEA. The CDR3 spans 17 residues. DNA of the CDR3: TGTGCCAGCAGCTTAGAATCGGCGGGAGTTCGCACAGATACGCAGTATTTT. Its protein is CASSLESAGVRTDTQYF.

This clone has only one observation. The V gene is TRBV4-1, the J gene TRBJ2-7; 7 nucleotides line up with TRBD2. Germline V CDR1 and CDR2: MGHRA, YSYEKL. The V and J ends lost 0 bases and 4 bases, in that order; junction bases with no gene match: 9. CDR3 length equals 16 residues. The CDR3 DNA reads as TGCGCCAGCAGCCAAGATGGGGGAGGGCCTGGATACGAGCAGTACTTC. Amino acids: CASSQDGGGPGYEQYF.

This clone was seen only a few times. Written as DNA, the CDR3 is TGCAGTGCTAGTAGGCAGGTTAGCAATCAGCCCCAGCATTTT. This codes for CSASRQVSNQPQHF. This chain uses TRBV20-1 with TRBJ1-5; D is unresolved. The V gene lost 3 bases and the J gene lost 0 bases, with 9 bases spanning the gap. The germline CDR1 and CDR2 sequences are DFQATT and SNEGSKA (reference sequence). This CDR3 comprises 14 residues.

In this sample, this clone turned up once. V gene TRBV7-2 combines with J gene TRBJ2-7, with 10 bases aligning to TRBD2. V lost 6 bases to trimming and J lost 0 bases; unmatched junction nucleotides: 11. The germline gives CDR1 SGHTA, CDR2 FQGNSA. This CDR3 is 17 amino acids long. The chain's CDR3 is CASRLGGASGSSYEQYF. The CDR3 DNA reads TGTGCCAGCAGGCTGGGGGGGGCTAGCGGGAGCTCCTACGAGCAGTACTTC.

The chain carries TRBV7-2 and TRBJ2-3; D possibly corresponds to TRBD1 (5 bases). The germline V and J ends were trimmed by 5 bases and 11 bases, with 17 bases remaining between them. Germline values: CDR1 SGHTA, CDR2 FQGNSA. The CDR3 has 13 amino acids. The DNA for the CDR3 is TGTGCCAGCAGCACTCGACAGACCCTAGGGCAGTATTTT. It encodes CASSTRQTLGQYF.

This chain links TRBV5-1 with TRBJ2-5; 11 bases match TRBD2. J lost 0 bases, V lost 6 bases, and 7 bases had no gene match. CDR1 is SGHRS and CDR2 is YFSETQ in the germline V gene. CDR3 length: 16 amino acids. In nucleotides, the CDR3 is TGCGCCAGCAAGGCTAGCGGGGGGTCCTACCAAGAGACCCAGTACTTC. Its translation: CASKASGGSYQETQYF.

The J gene is TRBJ2-7, the V gene TRBV3-1 (or the pseudogene TRBV3-2), with D possibly being TRBD2 (7 bases). Germline V gene lookup returns CDR1 LGHDT and CDR2 YNNKEL (reference sequence). V was cut by 4 bases and J by 5 bases, with 18 bases left in between. This CDR3 has 15 amino acids. The CDR3: CASSPLPTGGHEQYF. The DNA for the CDR3 is TGTGCCAGCAGCCCTCTACCAACGGGGGGCCACGAGCAGTACTTC.

This chain connects TRBV19 to TRBJ2-5, with 7 bases aligning to TRBD1. Losses at the gene ends were 1 base for V and 9 bases for J; bases not matched to a gene: 14. Germline V gene lookup returns CDR1 LNHDA and CDR2 SQIVND (reference sequence). CDR3 length: 16 residues. The CDR3 coding sequence is TGTGCCAGTAGTATAGTTGGGACAGACCCGATTAAGGCCCAGTACTTC. Its protein product is CASSIVGTDPIKAQYF.

The chain employs TRBV12-3 or TRBV12-4 and TRBJ2-1, with a possible D match to TRBD2 (5 bases). The CDR3 length is 12 residues. Trimming took 3 bases from V and 8 from J, leaving 8 bases between them. CDR3 protein: CASSFEEDEQFF. The CDR3 region has the DNA TGTGCCAGCAGTTTTGAGGAGGATGAGCAGTTCTTC.

The V call is TRBV7-2, the J call TRBJ1-3; perhaps TRBD1 as D (6 bases). Between the trimmed V and J ends, which lost 5 bases and 0 bases, there was a span of 11 bases. CDR1 is SGHTA, CDR2 FQGNSA, per germline. This CDR3 has 15 amino acids. The CDR3 here is CASSPGTPSGNTIYF. The CDR3 DNA is TGTGCCAGCAGCCCGGGGACACCCTCTGGAAACACCATATATTTT. The full variable domain, rest sourced from reference TRBV7-2 and TRBJ1-3, is GAGVSQSPSNKVTEKGKDVELRCDPISGHTALYWYRQSLGQGLEFLIYFQGNSAPDKSGLPSDRFSAERTGGSVSTLTIQRTQQEDSAVYLCASSPGTPSGNTIYFGEGSWLTVV.

CDR3 sequence (DNA): TGCAGCGTTGAAAGCGGGGGCTATGGCTACACCTTC. As protein: CSVESGGYGYTF. The chain joins TRBV29-1 to TRBJ1-2; the D gene is possibly TRBD1 (5 bases). The V and J ends lost 2 bases and 4 bases respectively, with 8 bases between them. This CDR3 contains 12 residues. CDR1 and CDR2 from the germline V gene are SQVTM and ANQGSEA.

This clone was found once. The chain employs TRBV7-2 and TRBJ1-4; D gene ambiguous. The CDR3 sequence is 15 residues long. Between the trimmed V and J ends, which lost 5 bases and 3 bases, there was a span of 13 bases. Germline V gene data show CDR1 as SGHTA and CDR2 as FQGNSA. The CDR3 protein is CASSPLSVPNEKLFF. CDR3 sequence (DNA): TGTGCCAGCAGCCCCCTGTCCGTCCCTAATGAAAAACTGTTTTTT.